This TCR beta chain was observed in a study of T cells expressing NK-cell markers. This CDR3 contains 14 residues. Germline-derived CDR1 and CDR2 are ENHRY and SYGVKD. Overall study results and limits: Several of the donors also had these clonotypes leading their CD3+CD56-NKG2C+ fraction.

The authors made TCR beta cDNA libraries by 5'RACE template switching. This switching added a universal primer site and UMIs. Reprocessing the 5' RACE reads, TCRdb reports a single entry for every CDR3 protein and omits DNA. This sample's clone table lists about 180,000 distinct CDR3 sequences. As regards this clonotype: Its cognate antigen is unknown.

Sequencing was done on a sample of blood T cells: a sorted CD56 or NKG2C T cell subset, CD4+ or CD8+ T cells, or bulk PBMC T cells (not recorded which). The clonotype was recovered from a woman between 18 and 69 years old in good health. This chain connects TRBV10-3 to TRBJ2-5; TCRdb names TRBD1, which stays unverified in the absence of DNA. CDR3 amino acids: CAISDRDGQETQYF.